Listed below are T cell receptor beta chains from one sample, sequenced in a study of control samples from healthy donors and cancer patients. Libraries were prepared by immunoSEQ multiplex PCR; TCRdb keeps only in-frame clonotypes and omits some of them. The sample contains 100,000 or so clones, roughly nine tenths of which appear only once. The sample comprised blood. The receptors were sampled from a woman in her thirties in good health. Each CDR3 is given with its conserved first and last residue. D genes are given only for firm matches. A row's size may be missing; if present it is once, few, many or a size class.

>TRBJ2-1|-|TRBD2|TRBV3-1/TRBV3-2
CASSQVAGGFYEQFF
TGTGCCAGCAGCCAAGTAGCGGGGGGATTCTATGAGCAGTTCTTC
>TRBJ1-6|once|-|TRBV6-5
CASSYSQGTGNSPLHF
TGTGCCAGCAGTTACTCACAGGGTACGGGCAATTCACCCCTCCACTTT
>TRBJ2-7|-|-|TRBV5-6
CASSLVRGIYEQYF
TGTGCCAGCAGCTTGGTGAGAGGGATCTACGAGCAGTACTTC
>TRBJ1-1|-|-|TRBV18
CASSPQGGNTEAFF
TGTGCCAGCTCACCACAGGGCGGGAACACTGAAGCTTTCTTT
>TRBJ2-5|-|-|TRBV5-1
CASSTSGEETQYF
TGCGCCAGCAGCACCAGTGGAGAGGAGACCCAGTACTTC
>TRBJ1-5|-|-|TRBV12-3/TRBV12-4
CASRGVGNQPQHF
TGTGCCAGCAGGGGGGTTGGCAATCAGCCCCAGCATTTT
>TRBJ2-2|few|-|TRBV7-6
CASSLVPGSNTGELFF
TGTGCCAGCAGCTTAGTCCCGGGGTCGAACACCGGGGAGCTGTTTTTT
>TRBJ2-5|few|-|TRBV28
CASSLQGTQYF
TGTGCCAGCAGTTTGCAGGGGACCCAGTACTTC
>TRBJ2-5|once|-|TRBV5-6
CASSLALGLETQYF
TGTGCCAGCAGCTTGGCCTTGGGGCTAGAGACCCAGTACTTC
>TRBJ1-2|-|-|TRBV5-6
CASSLGGPGAYGYTF
TGTGCCAGCAGCTTGGGAGGGCCTGGGGCGTATGGCTACACCTTC
>TRBJ2-5|-|TRBD2|TRBV19
CASRPGLAGSETQYF
TGTGCCAGCCGGCCGGGACTAGCGGGATCAGAGACCCAGTACTTC
>TRBJ1-6|-|-|TRBV2
CASSGGGSPNNSPLHF
TGTGCCAGCAGTGGGGGGGGGTCGCCTAATAATTCACCCCTCCACTTT
>TRBJ1-1|-|TRBD1|TRBV27
CASSLRTGYTEAFF
TGTGCCAGCAGTTTGCGGACAGGGTACACTGAAGCTTTCTTT
>TRBJ2-2|-|TRBD1|TRBV19
CASRSGTAQPGELFF
TGTGCCAGTAGATCGGGGACAGCCCAGCCCGGGGAGCTGTTTTTT
>TRBJ2-3|-|TRBD2|TRBV28
CASRASPGTSGGAWDTQYF
TGTGCCAGCAGAGCTTCACCCGGGACTAGCGGGGGGGCCTGGGATACGCAGTATTTT
>TRBJ1-1|once|-|TRBV18
CASSPAANTEAFF
TGTGCCAGCTCACCCGCAGCTAACACTGAAGCTTTCTTT